These T cell receptor beta chains were read from a single sample in a study of blood T cell repertoires in COVID-19. Generated by immunoSEQ multiplex PCR, the TCRdb table keeps only in-frame clones and is missing some. The top ten clones hold about 1.1% of a sample with fewer than 250,000 clones, 80% to 90% of them seen once. The sequenced sample was peripheral blood. All receptors come from a man aged 30 to 45 with acute or convalescent COVID-19. The CDR3 runs from the conserved cysteine through the conserved F or W. Fields, in order: clone size, J gene, V gene, D gene, CDR3 DNA, CDR3 protein. A D gene is named only where the DNA matches it firmly. Expanded clones get a size class; other rows say once, few or many, or leave the size out.

>NA|TRBJ1-4|TRBV18|TRBD1
TGTGCCAGCTCACCACTCCTAGGGACAGCTAATGAAAAACTGTTTTTT
CASSPLLGTANEKLFF
>NA|TRBJ2-5|TRBV24-1|NA
TGTGCCACCAGTGATTTCCTTGTCAGGGTAGAGACCCAGTACTTC
CATSDFLVRVETQYF
>NA|TRBJ2-2|TRBV11-2|NA
TGTGCCAGCAGGGGACTGCCACCGTGGGAGCTGTTTTTT
CASRGLPPWELFF
>NA|TRBJ2-2|TRBV28|TRBD2
TGTGCCTCGAAAGCGGGGACCGGGGAGCTGTTTTTT
CASKAGTGELFF
>NA|TRBJ2-3|TRBV5-1|TRBD2
TGCGCCAGCAGCTTGGGACTAGCGGGGGGGCCCGGTACGCAGTATTTT
CASSLGLAGGPGTQYF
>NA|TRBJ2-3|TRBV10-1|TRBD1
TGCGCCACCGGTTACGGACAGGGTACGCAGTATTTT
CATGYGQGTQYF
>NA|TRBJ2-7|TRBV5-1|TRBD2
TGCGCCAGCACGAGAGCGGGACTTATGAACCGAGTGGACGAGCAGTACTTC
CASTRAGLMNRVDEQYF
>NA|TRBJ2-5|TRBV2|TRBD2
TGTGCCAGCAGTGCGGGACTAGGGGAGACCCAGTACTTC
CASSAGLGETQYF
>NA|TRBJ1-1|TRBV14|NA
TGTGCCAGCAGCCTCCGGGACACTAACACTGAAGCTTTCTTT
CASSLRDTNTEAFF
>NA|TRBJ1-3|TRBV28|TRBD1
TGTGCCAGCAGACGAACAGGGGGAGGAAACACCATATATTTT
CASRRTGGGNTIYF
>NA|TRBJ2-7|TRBV18|TRBD2
TGTGCCAGCTCGCCTCCCGGGACTAGGAGATCAGAGCAGTACTTC
CASSPPGTRRSEQYF
>NA|TRBJ1-1|TRBV19|NA
TGTGCCAGTAGTATAGATAAGAACACTGAAGCTTTCTTT
CASSIDKNTEAFF
>NA|TRBJ1-1|TRBV9|NA
TGTGCCAGCAGCGTAGTTGGCAGATTGAACACTGAAGCTTTCTTT
CASSVVGRLNTEAFF
>NA|TRBJ2-7|TRBV13|TRBD2
TGTGCCAGCAGCGATCGGACTAGCGGGCGTTCCTACGAGCAGTACTTC
CASSDRTSGRSYEQYF
>NA|TRBJ2-1|TRBV7-2|TRBD2
TGTGCCAGCAGCTTAAAAGCGGGAGGGCCGGTTGAGCAGTTCTTC
CASSLKAGGPVEQFF
>NA|TRBJ1-2|TRBV3-1/TRBV3-2|TRBD1
TGTGCCAGCAGCCCGGGACAGGGGGCGCGAGGCTACACCTTC
CASSPGQGARGYTF
>NA|TRBJ2-5|TRBV18|TRBD2
TGTGCCAGCTCACCATGGAGCGGGGGAGCGCAAGAGACCCAGTACTTC
CASSPWSGGAQETQYF
>NA|TRBJ1-1|TRBV5-6|NA
TGTGCCAGCAGCTTGGGACAGTCGTACACTGAAGCTTTCTTT
CASSLGQSYTEAFF
>NA|TRBJ2-2|TRBV4-1|NA
TGCGCCAGCAGCCAAGATAGGACTTTAGGGATGGCTAGCGACTACACCGGGGAGCTGTTTTTT
CASSQDRTLGMASDYTGELFF
>NA|TRBJ2-3|TRBV15|TRBD1
TGTGCCACCAGCAGAGCAGACAGGGGTCCAGATACGCAGTATTTT
CATSRADRGPDTQYF
>NA|TRBJ1-1|TRBV28|NA
TGTGCCAGCACCTTCCGACAGAGGAACACTGAAGCTTTCTTT
CASTFRQRNTEAFF
>NA|TRBJ1-1|TRBV3-1/TRBV3-2|TRBD1
TGTGCCAGCACCCATGGGACAGGGACGACTGAAGCTTTCTTT
CASTHGTGTTEAFF
>once|TRBJ2-1|TRBV3-1/TRBV3-2|NA
TGTGCCAGCAGTACCAGCGGGTCTCCAGCGGGTCATGGGCAGTTCTTC
CASSTSGSPAGHGQFF
>NA|TRBJ1-2|TRBV28|TRBD1
TGTGCCAGCAGCTCCCCCGACAGGGCTTACACGTATGGCTACACCTTC
CASSSPDRAYTYGYTF
>once|TRBJ1-4|TRBV18|NA
TGTGCCAGCTCACCACGACTGACTGAAAAACTGTTTTTT
CASSPRLTEKLFF
>once|TRBJ2-7|TRBV18|NA
TGTGCCAGCTCACCCCCCGAACAGCCCTACGAGCAGTACTTC
CASSPPEQPYEQYF
>NA|TRBJ1-1|TRBV19|TRBD1
TGTGCCAGTAGCGGGGACAGGCTGAACACTGAAGCTTTCTTT
CASSGDRLNTEAFF
>once|TRBJ2-3|TRBV9|NA
TGTGCCAGCAGCGTAGATATTACAGATACGCAGTATTTT
CASSVDITDTQYF
>NA|TRBJ2-1|TRBV15|TRBD2
TGTGCCACCAGCAGAGAGGGCGGGAGGGGGAATGAGCAGTTCTTC
CATSREGGRGNEQFF
>once|TRBJ2-5|TRBV15|TRBD2
TGTGCCACCATCCCCGGGGGACGGGAGGTTCAAGAGACCCAGTACTTC
CATIPGGREVQETQYF